The sample holds a few counts of the clone carrying this T cell receptor beta chain. Amplification targeted TCR beta CDR3 regions from RNA transcripts. HTBI primers were employed in a first-round RT-PCR of the TCR CDR3. MiXCR, applied by TCRdb to the multiplex PCR reads, yields one record per CDR3 protein. Of roughly 740,000 distinct CDR3 sequences detected, about a sixth appear once; the ten largest clones hold around 7.7%. These data come from a study of T cells in Graves' hyperthyroidism and ophthalmopathy. No progression to ophthalmopathy during 18 months of follow-up defined stable disease. CDR3 length: 15 amino acids. After removal of 5 bases from V and 5 bases from J, the junction contained 8 bases not matched to a gene. Germline-derived CDR1 and CDR2 are PRHDT and FYEKMQ (reference sequence).

V gene TRBV13 combines with J gene TRBJ2-1; TRBD2 matches 8 bases. Sequencing used blood. This receptor was taken from a man between 18 and 35 years old with Graves' hyperthyroidism. The CDR3 is CASSAGIAGNNEQFF. In nucleotides, the CDR3 is TGTGCCAGCAGCGCCGGGATAGCGGGAAACAATGAGCAGTTCTTC.